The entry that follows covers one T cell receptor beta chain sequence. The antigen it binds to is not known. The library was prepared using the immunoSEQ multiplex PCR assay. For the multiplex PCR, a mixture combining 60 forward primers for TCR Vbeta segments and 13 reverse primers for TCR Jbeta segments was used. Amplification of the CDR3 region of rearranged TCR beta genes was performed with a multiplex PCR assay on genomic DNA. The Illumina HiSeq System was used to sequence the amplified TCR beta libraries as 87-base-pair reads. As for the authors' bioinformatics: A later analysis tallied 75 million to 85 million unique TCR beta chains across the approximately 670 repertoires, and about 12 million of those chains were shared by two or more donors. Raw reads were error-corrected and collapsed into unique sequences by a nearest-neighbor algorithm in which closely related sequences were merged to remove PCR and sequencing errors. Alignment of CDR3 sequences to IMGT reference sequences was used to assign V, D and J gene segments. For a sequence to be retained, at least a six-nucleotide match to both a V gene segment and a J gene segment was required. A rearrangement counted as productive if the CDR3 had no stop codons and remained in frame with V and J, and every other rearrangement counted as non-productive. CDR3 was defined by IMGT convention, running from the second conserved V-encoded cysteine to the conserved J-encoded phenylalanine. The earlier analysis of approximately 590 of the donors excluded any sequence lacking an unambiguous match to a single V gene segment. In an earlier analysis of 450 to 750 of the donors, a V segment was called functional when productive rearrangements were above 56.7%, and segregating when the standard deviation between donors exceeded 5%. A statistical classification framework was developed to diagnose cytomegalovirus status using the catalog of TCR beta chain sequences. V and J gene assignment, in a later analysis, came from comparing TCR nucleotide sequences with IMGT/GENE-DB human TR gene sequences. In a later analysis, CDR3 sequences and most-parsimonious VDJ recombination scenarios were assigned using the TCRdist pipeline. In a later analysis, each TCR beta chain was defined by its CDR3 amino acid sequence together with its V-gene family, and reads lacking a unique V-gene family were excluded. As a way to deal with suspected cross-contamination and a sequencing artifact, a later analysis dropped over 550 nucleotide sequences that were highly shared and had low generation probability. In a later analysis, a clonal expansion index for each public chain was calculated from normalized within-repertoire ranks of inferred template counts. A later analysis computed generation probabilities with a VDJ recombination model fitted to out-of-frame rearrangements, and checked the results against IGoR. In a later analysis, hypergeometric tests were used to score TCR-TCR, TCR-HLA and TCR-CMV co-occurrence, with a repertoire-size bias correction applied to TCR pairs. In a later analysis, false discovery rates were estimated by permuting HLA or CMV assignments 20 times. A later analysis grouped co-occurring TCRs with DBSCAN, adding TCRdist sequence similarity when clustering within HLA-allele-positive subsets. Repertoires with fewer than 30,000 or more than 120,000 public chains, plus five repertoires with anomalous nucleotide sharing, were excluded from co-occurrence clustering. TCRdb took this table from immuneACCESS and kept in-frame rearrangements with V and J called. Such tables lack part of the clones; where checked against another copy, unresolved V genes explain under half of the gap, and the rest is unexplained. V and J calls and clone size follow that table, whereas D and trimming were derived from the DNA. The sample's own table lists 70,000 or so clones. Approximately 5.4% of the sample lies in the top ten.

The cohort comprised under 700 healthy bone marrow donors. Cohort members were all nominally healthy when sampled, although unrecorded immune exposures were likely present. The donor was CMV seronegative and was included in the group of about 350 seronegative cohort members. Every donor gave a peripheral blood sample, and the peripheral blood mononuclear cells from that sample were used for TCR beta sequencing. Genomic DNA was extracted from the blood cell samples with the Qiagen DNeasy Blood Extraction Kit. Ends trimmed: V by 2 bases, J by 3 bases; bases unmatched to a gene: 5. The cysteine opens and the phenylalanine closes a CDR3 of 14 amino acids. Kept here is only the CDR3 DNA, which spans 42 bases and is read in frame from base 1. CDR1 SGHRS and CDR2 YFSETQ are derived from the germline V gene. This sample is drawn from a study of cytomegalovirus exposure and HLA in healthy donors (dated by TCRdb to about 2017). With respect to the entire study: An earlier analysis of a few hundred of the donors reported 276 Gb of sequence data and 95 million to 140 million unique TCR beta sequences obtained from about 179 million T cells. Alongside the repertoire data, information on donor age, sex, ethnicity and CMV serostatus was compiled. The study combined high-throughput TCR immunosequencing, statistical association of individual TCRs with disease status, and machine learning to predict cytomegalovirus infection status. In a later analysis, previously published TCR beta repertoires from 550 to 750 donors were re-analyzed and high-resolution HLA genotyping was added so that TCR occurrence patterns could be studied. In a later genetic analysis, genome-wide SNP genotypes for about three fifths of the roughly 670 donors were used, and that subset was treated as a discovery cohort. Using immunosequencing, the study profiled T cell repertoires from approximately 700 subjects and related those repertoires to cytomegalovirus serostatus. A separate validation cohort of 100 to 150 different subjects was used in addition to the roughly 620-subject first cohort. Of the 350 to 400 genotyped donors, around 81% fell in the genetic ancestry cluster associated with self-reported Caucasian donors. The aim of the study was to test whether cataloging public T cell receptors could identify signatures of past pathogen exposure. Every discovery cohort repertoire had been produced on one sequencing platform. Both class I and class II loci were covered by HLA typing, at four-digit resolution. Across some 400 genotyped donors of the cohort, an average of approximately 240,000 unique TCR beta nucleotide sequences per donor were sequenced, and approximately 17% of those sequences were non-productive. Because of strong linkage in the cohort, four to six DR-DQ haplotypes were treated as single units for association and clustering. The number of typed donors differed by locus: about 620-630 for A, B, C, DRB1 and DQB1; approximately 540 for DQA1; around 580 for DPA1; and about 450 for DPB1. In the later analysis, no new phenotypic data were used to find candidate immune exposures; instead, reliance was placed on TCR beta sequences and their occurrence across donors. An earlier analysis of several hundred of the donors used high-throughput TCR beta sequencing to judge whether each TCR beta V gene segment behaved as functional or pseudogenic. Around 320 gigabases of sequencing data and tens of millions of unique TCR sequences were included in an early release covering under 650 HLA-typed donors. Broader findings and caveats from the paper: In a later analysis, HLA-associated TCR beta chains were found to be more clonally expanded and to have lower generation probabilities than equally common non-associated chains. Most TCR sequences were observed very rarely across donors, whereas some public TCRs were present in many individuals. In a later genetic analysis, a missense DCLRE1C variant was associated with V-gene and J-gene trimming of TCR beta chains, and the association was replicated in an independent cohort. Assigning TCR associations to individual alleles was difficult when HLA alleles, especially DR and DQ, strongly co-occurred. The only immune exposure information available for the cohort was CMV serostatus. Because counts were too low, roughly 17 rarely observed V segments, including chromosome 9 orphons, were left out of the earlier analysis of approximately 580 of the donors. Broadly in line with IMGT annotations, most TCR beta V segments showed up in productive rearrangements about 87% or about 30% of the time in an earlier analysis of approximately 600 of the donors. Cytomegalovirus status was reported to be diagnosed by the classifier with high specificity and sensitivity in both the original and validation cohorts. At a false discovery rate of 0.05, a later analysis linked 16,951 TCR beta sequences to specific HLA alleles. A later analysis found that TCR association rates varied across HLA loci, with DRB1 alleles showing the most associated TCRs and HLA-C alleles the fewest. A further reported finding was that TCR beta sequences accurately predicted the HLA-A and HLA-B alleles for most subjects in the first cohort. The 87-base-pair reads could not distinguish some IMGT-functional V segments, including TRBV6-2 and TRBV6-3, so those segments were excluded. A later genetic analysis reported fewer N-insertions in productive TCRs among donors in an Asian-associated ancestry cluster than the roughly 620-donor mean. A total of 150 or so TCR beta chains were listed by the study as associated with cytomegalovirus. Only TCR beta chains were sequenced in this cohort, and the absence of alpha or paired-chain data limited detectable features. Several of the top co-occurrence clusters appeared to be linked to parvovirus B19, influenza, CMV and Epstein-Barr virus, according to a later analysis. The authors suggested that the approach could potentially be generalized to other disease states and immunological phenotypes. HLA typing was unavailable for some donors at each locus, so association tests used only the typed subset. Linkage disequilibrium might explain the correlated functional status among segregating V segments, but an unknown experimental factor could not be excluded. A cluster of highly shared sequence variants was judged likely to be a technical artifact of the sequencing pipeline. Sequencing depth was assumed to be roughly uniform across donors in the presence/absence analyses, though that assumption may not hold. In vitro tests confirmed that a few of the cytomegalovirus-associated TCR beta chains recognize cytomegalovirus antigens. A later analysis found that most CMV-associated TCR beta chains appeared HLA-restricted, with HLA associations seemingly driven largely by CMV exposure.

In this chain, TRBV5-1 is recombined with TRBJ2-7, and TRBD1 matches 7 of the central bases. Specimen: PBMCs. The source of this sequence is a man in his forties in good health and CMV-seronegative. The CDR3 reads CASSFNRDSYEQYF. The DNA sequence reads TGCGCCAGCAGCTTCAACCGGGACAGCTACGAGCAGTACTTC.